This TCR beta chain is drawn from a study of cytomegalovirus exposure and HLA in healthy donors. The study, taken as a whole, reports: It was reportedly the case that the classifier diagnosed cytomegalovirus status with high specificity and sensitivity. Some public TCRs appeared in many individuals, while most sequences were rare.

About this clone itself: Its antigen is as yet unknown.

Assay used: immunoSEQ multiplex PCR; TCRdb lists only in-frame clones, some missing. Of 190,000 or so clones in the sample, 65% to 90% are singletons; the top ten hold about an eighth. Germline CDR1 is MNHEY and CDR2 is SVGAGI. With 2 bases clipped from V and 4 bases from J, the junction kept 8 bases outside the gene matches. The length of the CDR3 is 16 residues. The clonotype originates from a woman aged 30 to 39 in good health and CMV-seropositive. The sequencing input was PBMCs. The genes are TRBV6-5 and TRBJ2-1; 7 nucleotides line up with TRBD1. The CDR3: CASSYKEGGAYNEQFF. The CDR3 DNA follows: TGTGCCAGCAGTTACAAGGAAGGGGGCGCTTACAATGAGCAGTTCTTC.